The text below deals with one T cell receptor (beta chain). Its target is not known. Method: immunoSEQ multiplex PCR; TCRdb's copy keeps in-frame clones and lacks some. The sample lists 2 million to 2.5 million clones, 90% to 97% seen once, with roughly 0.13% in the top ten. Germline V gives CDR1 MNHEY, CDR2 SVGAGI. The V and J ends lost 3 bases and 6 bases respectively, with 15 bases between them. The CDR3 is 14 residues long. Donors, healthy HIV-negative adults, lacked recent acute infections or vaccinations. The data originate from a study of shared clonotypes between healthy human individuals. The study's findings and limits: A few donors had around 5.5% of their naive CD4 clonotypes in common. Despite large depth, rarefaction showed incomplete sorted-subset sequencing.

The origin of this receptor is a man younger than 35 in good health. Specimen: naive CD4+ T cells sorted from blood. Specified subset: CD45RA+ positively selected. The chain uses TRBV6-5 and TRBJ2-7, with D perhaps matching TRBD2 (7 bases). CDR3 in DNA: TGTGCCAGCAGTTATGCGGGGGCCCCGGGCGAGCAGTACTTC. It is translated as CASSYAGAPGEQYF.